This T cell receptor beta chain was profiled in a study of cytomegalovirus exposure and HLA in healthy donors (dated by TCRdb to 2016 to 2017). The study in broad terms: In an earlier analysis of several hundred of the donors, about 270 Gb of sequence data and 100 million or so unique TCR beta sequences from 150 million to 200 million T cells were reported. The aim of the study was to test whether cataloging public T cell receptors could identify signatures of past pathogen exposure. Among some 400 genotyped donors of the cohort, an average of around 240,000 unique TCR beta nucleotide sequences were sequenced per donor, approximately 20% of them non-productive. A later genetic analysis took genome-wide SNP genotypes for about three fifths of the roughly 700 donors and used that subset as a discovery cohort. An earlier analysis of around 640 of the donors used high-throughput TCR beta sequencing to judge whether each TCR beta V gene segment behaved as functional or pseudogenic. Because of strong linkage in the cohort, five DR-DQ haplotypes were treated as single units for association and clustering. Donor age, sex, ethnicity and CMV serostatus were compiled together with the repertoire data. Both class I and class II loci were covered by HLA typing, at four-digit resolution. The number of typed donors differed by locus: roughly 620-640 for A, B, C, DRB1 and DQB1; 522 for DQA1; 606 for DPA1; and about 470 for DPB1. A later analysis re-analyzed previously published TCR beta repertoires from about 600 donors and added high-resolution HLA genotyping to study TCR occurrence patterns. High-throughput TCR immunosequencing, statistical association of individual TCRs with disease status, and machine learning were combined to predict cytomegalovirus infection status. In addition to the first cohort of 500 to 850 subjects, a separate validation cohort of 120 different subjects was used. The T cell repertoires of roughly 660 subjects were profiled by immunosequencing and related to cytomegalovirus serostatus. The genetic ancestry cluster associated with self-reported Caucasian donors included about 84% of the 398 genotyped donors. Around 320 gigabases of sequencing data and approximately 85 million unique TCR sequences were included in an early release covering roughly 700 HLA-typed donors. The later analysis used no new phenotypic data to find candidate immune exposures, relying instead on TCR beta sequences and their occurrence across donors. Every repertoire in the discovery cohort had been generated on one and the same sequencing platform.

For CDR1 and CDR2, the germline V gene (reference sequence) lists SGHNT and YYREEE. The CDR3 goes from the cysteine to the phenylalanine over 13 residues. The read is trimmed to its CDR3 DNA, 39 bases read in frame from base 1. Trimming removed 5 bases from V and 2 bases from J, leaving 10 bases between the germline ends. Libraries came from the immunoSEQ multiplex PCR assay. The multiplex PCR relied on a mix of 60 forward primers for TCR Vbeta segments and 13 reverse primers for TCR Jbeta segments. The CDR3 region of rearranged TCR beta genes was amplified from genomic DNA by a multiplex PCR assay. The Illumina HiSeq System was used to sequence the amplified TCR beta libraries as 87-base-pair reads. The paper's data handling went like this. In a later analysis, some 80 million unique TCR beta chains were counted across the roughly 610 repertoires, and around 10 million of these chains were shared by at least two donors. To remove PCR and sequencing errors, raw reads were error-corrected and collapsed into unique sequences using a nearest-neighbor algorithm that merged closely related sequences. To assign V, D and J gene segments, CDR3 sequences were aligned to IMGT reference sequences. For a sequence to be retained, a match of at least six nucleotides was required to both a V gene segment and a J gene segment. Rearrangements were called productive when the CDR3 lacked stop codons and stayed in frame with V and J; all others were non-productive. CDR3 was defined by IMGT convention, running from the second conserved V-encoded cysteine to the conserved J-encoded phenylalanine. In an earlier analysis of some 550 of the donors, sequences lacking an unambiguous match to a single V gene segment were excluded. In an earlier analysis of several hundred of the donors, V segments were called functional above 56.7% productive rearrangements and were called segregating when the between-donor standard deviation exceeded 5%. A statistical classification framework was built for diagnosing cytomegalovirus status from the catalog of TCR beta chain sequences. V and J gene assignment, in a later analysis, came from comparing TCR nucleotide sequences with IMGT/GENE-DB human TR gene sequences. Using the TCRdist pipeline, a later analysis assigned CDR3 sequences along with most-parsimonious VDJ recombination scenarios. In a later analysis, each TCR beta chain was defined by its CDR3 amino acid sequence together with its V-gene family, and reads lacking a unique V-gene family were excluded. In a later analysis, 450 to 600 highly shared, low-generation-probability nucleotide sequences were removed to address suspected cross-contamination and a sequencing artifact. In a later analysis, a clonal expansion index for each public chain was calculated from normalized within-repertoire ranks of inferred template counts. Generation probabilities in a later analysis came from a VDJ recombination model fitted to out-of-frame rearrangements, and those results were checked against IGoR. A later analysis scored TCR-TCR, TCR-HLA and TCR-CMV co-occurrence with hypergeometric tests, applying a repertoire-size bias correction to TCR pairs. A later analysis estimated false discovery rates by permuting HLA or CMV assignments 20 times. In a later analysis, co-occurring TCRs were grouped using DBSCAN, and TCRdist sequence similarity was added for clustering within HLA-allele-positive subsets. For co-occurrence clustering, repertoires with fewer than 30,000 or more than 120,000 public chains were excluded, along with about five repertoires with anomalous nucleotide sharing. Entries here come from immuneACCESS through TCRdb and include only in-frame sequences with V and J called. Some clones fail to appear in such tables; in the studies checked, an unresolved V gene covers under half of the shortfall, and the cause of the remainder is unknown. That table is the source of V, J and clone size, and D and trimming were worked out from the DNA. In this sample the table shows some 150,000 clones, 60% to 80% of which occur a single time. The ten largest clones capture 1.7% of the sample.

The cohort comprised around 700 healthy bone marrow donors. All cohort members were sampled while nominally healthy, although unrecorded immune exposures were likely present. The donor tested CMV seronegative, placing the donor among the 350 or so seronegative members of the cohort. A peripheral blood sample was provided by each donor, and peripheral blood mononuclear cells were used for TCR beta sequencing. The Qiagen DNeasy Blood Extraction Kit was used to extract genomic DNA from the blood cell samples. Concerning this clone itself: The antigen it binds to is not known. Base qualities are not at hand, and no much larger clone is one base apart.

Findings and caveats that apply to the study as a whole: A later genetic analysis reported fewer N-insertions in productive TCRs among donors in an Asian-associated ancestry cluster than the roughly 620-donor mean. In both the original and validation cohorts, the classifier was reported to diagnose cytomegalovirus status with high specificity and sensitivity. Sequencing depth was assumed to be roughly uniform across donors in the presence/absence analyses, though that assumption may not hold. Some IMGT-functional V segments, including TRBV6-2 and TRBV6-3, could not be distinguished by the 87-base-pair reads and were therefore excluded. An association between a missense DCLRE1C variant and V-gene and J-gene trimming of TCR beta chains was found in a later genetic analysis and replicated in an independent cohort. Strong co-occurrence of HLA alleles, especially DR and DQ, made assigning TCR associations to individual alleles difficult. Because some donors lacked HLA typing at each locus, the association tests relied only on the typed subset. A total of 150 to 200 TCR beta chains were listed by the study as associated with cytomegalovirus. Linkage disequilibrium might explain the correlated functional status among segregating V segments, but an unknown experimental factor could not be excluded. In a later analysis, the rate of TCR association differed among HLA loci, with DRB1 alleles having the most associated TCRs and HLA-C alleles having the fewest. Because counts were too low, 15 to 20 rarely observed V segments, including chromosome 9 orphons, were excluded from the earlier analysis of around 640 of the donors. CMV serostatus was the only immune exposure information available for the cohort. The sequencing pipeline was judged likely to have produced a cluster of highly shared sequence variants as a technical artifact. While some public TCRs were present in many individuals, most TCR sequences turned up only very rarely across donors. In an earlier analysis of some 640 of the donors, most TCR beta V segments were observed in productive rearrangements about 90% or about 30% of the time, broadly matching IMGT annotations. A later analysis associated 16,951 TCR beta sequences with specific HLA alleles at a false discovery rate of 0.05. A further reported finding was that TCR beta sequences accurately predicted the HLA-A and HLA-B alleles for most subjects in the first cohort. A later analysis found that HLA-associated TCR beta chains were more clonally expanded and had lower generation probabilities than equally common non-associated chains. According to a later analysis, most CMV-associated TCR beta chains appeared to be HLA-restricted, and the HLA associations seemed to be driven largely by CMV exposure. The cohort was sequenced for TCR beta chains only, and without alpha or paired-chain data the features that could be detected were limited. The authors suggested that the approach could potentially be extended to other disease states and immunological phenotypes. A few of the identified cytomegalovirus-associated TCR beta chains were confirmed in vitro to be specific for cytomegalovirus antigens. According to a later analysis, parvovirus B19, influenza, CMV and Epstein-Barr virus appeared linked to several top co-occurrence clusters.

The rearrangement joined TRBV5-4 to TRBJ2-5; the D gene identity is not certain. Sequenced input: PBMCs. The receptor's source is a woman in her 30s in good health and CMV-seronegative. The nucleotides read TGTGCCAGCAGACCAGGTATTCAAGAGACCCAGTACTTC. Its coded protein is CASRPGIQETQYF.